This entry concerns a single T cell receptor beta chain. The antigen is undetermined. Germline V CDR1 and CDR2: KGHSH, LQKENI. Trimming cost V 1 base and J 0 bases; bases outside gene matches: 2. The CDR3 has 17 residues. This entry comes from a study of response to subunit inactivated influenza vaccine. TCRdb recomputed calls from the RT-PCR reads with MiXCR, one row per CDR3 protein. The sample records around 790,000 distinct CDR3 sequences, 21% being singletons. Findings and caveats of the study: Authors suggested each seasonal flu vaccination may recruit only limited numbers of new T cells.

The sequence was obtained from a man aged 45-60 years who received an inactivated influenza vaccine. Sequences were derived from PBMCs from blood, sampled approximately 5 days after vaccination. The chain recombines TRBV18 with TRBJ2-4; 11 bases match TRBD1. The CDR3 DNA follows: TGTGCCAGCTCACCACTGGACAGGGGGCTAGCCAAAAACATTCAGTACTTC. It encodes CASSPLDRGLAKNIQYF. The variable domain in full, completed from reference TRBV18 and TRBJ2-4, reads NAGVMQNPRHLVRRRGQEARLRCSPMKGHSHVYWYRQLPEEGLKFMVYLQKENIIDESGMPKERFSAEFPKEGPSILRIQQVVRGDSAAYFCASSPLDRGLAKNIQYFGAGTRLSVL.